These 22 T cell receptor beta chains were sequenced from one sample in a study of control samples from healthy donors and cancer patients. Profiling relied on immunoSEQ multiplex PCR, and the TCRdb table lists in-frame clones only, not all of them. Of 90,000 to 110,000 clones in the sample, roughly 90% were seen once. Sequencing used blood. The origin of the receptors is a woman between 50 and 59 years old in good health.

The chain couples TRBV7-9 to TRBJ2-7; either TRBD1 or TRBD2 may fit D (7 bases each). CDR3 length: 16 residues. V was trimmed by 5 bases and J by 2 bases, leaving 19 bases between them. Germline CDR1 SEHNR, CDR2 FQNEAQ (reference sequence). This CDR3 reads CASSKGEGAGTYEQYF. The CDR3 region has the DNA TGTGCCAGCAGCAAGGGGGAGGGGGCGGGGACCTACGAGCAGTACTTC.

In DNA form, the CDR3 reads TGTGCCAGCAGCTTACTAGCGGGCACAGATACGCAGTATTTT. Translating gives CASSLLAGTDTQYF. The gene calls are TRBV7-9 and TRBJ2-3; 7 bases are shared with TRBD2. V dropped 2 bases and J dropped 1; count of bases not matched to a gene: 0. In germline, CDR1 is SEHNR, CDR2 FQNEAQ (reference sequence). This CDR3 spans 14 amino acids.

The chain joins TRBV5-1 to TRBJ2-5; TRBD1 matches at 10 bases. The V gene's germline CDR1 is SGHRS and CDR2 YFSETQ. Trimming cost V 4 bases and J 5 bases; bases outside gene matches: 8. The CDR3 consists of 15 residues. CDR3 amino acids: CASSRQGAPGETQYF. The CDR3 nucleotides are TGCGCCAGCAGCAGACAGGGGGCTCCAGGGGAGACCCAGTACTTC.

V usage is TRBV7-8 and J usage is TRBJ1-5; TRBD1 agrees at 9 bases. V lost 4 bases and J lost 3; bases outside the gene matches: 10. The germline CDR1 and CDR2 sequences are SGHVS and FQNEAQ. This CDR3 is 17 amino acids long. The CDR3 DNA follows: TGTGCCAGCAGCTCCCCGGCGGGGACAGGGAACAATCAGCCCCAGCATTTT. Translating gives CASSSPAGTGNNQPQHF.

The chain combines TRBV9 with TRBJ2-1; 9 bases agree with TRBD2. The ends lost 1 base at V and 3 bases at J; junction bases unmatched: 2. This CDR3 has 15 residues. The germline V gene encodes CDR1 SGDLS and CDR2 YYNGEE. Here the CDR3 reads CASSVLAGFYNEQFF. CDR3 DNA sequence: TGTGCCAGCAGCGTACTAGCGGGATTCTACAATGAGCAGTTCTTC.

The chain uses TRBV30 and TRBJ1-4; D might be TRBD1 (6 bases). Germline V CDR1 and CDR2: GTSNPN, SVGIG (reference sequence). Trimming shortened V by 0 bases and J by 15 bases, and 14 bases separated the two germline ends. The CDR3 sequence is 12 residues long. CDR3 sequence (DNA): TGTGCCTGGAGTGTACAGCAGGGGAGGGTGTTTTTT. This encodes CAWSVQQGRVFF.

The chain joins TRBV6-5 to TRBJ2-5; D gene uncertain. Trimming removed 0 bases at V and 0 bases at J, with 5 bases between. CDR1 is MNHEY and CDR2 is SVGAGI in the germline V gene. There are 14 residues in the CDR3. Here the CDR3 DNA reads TGTGCCAGCAGTTACTCCTCGTACCAAGAGACCCAGTACTTC. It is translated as CASSYSSYQETQYF.

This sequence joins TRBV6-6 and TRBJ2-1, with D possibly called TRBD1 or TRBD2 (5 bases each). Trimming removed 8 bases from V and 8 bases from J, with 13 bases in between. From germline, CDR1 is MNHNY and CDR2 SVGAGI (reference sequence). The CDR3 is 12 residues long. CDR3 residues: CASRNWDHEQFF. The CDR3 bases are TGTGCCAGCCGTAATTGGGACCATGAGCAGTTCTTC.

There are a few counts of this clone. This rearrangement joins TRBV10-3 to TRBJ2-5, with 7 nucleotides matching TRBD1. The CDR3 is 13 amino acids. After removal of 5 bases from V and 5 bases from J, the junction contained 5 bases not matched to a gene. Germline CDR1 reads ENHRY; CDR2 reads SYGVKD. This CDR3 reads CAISTTGSETQYF. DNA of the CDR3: TGTGCCATCAGTACGACAGGGTCCGAGACCCAGTACTTC.

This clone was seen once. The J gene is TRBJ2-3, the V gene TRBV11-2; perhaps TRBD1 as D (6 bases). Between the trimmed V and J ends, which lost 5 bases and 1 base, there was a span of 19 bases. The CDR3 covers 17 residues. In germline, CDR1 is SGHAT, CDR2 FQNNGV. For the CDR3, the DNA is TGTGCCAGCAGCCCCCAACACGCAGGGGCAGGCACAGATACGCAGTATTTT. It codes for CASSPQHAGAGTDTQYF.

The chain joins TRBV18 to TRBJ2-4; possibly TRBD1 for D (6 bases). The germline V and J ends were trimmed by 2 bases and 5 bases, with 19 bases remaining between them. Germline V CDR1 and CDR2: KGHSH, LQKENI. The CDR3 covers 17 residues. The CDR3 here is CASSPRNRDLSQNIQYF. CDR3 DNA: TGTGCCAGCTCACCAAGAAACAGGGACCTCAGCCAAAACATTCAGTACTTC.

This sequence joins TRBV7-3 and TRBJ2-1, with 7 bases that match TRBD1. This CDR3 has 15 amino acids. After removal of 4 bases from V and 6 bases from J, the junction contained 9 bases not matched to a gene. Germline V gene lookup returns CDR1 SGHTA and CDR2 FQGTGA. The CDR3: CASSSRPDRLNEQFF. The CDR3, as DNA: TGTGCCAGCAGCTCCCGTCCGGACAGGCTCAATGAGCAGTTCTTC.

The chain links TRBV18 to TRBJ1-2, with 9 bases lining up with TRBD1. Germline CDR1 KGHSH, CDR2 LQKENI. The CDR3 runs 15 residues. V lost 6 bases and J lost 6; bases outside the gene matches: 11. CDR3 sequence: CASSRPPTGGHGYTF. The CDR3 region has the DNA TGTGCCAGCTCCCGTCCCCCGACAGGGGGGCATGGCTACACCTTC.

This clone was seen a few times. The CDR3 region is CASSLGATVATNEQYV. The CDR3 nucleotides read TGTGCCAGCAGCTTAGGGGCTACGGTAGCTACGAACGAGCAGTACGTC. The rearrangement links TRBV7-8 to TRBJ2-7; no clear D. The CDR3 is 16 residues long. Trimming left V 1 base short and J 5 bases short, with 18 bases between. Germline CDR1 SGHVS, CDR2 FQNEAQ.

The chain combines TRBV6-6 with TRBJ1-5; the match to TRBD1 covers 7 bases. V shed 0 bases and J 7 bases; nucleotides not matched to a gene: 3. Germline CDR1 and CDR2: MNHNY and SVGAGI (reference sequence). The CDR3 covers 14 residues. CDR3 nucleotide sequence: TGTGCCAGCAGTTACTCGGCAGGGGGGCAGCCCCAGCATTTT. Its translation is CASSYSAGGQPQHF.

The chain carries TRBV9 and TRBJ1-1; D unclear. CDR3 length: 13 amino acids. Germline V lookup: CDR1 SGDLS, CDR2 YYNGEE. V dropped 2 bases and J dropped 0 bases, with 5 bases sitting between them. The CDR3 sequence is CASSVWLNTEAFF. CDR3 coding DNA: TGTGCCAGCAGCGTTTGGTTGAACACTGAAGCTTTCTTT.

The CDR3 loop is CASSLGDRADEKLFF. CDR3 coding DNA: TGCGCCAGCAGCTTGGGAGACAGGGCGGATGAAAAACTGTTTTTT. The V and J genes are TRBV5-1 and TRBJ1-4; 7 nucleotides align to TRBD1. The CDR3 loop spans 15 amino acids. Germline CDR1 is SGHRS and CDR2 is YFSETQ. V was clipped by 0 bases and J by 6 bases; unmatched bases: 5.

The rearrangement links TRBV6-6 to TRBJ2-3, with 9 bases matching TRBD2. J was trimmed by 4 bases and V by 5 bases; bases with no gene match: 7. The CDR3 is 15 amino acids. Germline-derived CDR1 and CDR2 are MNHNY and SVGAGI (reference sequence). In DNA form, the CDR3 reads TGTGCCAGCAGTCAGTTTGCGGGGGGGTCAGATACGCAGTATTTT. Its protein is CASSQFAGGSDTQYF.

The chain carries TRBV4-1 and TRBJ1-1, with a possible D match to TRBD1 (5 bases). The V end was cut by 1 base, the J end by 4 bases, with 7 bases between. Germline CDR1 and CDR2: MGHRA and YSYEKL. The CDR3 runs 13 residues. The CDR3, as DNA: TGCGCCAGCAGCCAAGGGCAGGGCACTGAAGCTTTCTTT. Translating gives CASSQGQGTEAFF.

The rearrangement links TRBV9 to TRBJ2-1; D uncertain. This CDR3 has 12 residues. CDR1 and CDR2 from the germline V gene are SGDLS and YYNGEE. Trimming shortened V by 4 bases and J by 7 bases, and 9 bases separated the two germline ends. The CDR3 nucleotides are TGTGCCAGCAGCCCTCCGGATAATGAGCAGTTCTTC. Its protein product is CASSPPDNEQFF.

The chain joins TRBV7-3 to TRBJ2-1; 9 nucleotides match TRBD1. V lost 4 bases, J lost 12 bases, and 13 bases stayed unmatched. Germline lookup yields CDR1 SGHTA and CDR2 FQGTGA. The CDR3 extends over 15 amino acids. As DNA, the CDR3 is TGTGCCAGCAGCTCGCATATAACAGGGGGCGATGGGCAGTTCTTC. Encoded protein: CASSSHITGGDGQFF. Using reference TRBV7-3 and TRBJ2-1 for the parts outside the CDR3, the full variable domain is GAGVSQTPSNKVTEKGKYVELRCDPISGHTALYWYRQSLGQGPEFLIYFQGTGAADDSGLPNDRFFAVRPEGSVSTLKIQRTERGDSAVYLCASSSHITGGDGQFFGPGTRLTVL.

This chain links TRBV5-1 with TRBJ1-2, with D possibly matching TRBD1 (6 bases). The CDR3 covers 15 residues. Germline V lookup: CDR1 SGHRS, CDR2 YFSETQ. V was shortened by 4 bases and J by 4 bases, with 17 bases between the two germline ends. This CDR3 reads CASSGGYRGGYGYTF. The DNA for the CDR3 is TGCGCCAGCAGCGGGGGATACAGAGGGGGCTATGGCTACACCTTC.